This TCR beta chain appears in the sequencing data of a study of shared clonotypes between healthy human individuals. Terminally differentiated effector memory CD45RA+ cells were excluded by CCR7 positive selection of CD45RO-negative cells. Assay: immunoSEQ multiplex PCR; the TCRdb copy retains only in-frame clones and omits some. The table has about 2.2 million clones, just under 95% seen once. Concerning this clone itself: Its specificity is not known.

The CDR3 sequence is 15 residues long. From germline, CDR1 is LNHNV and CDR2 YYDKDF (reference sequence). The V gene lost 5 bases and the J gene lost 8 bases, with 18 bases spanning the gap. Findings of the study overall: Only blood underwent sampling, and tissue repertoires likely differ.

The chain is built from TRBV15 and TRBJ1-4; D may be TRBD1 (6 bases). Sequences were obtained from naive CD8+ T cells from PBMCs. The source of this sequence is a man aged 18 to 30 in good health. Some clones in this sample may be carry-over from other donors' samples. CDR3 in amino acids: CATSPTRGAGEKLFF. In DNA form, the CDR3 reads TGTGCCACCAGCCCAACAAGGGGGGCGGGCGAAAAACTGTTTTTT.